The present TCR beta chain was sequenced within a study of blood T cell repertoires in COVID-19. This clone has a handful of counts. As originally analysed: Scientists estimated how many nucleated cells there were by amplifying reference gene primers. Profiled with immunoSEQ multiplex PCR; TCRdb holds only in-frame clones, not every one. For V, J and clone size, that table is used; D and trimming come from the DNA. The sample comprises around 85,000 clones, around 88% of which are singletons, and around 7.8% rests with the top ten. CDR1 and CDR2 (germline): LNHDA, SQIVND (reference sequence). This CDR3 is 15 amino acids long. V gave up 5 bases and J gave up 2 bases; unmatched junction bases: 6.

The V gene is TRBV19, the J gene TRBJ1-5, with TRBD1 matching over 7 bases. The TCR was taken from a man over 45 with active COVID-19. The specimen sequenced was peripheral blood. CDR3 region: CASSPRTGGNQPQHF. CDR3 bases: TGTGCCAGTAGTCCCCGGACAGGAGGCAATCAGCCCCAGCATTTT.